The sequence of this TCR beta chain was determined in a study of neurological immune-mediated disorders. A 10-nucleotide random UMI tagged transcripts in template-switch 5'RACE cDNA synthesis. TCRdb redid the calling of the 5' RACE reads with MiXCR, one entry per CDR3 protein. The table includes some 60,000 distinct CDR3 sequences, nearly 10% detected once. The CDR3 sequence is 15 residues long. The V gene lost 3 bases and the J gene lost 7 bases, with 16 bases spanning the gap. The germline V gene encodes CDR1 MGHRA and CDR2 YSYEKL. Findings and caveats of the study: Expanded clones shared no CDR3 amino acid sequences across subjects, suggesting private repertoires in all groups. Falling below healthy controls, multiple sclerosis showed the least TCR clonal expansion, while HTLV-1-associated myelopathy showed the most.

At least ten counts were recorded for this clonotype. The target antigen is unknown. Regarding time point: longitudinal time-point 2. It was from 2 million PBMCs stored at -80 C that the unsorted libraries were obtained. The TCR sequence derives from a man younger than 40 in good health. The specimen sequenced was PBMCs. The chain links TRBV4-1 to TRBJ1-5; D might be TRBD1 (5 bases). CDR3 residues: CASSQFRDGQQPQHF. In DNA form, the CDR3 reads TGCGCCAGCAGCCAGTTCCGGGACGGTCAACAGCCCCAGCATTTT.